The 10 T cell receptor beta chains listed next were all sequenced from one sample in a study of control samples from healthy donors and cancer patients. Sequencing was performed with immunoSEQ multiplex PCR; in TCRdb, only in-frame clones are kept and a portion is missing. The sample has about 170,000 clones; 90% to 95% are singletons. The sample consisted of blood. Receptors originate from an older woman in good health.

The chain couples TRBV19 to TRBJ1-5, with D uncertain. The CDR3 is 13 residues long. Trimming removed 7 bases at V and 5 bases at J, with 12 bases between. The germline gives CDR1 LNHDA, CDR2 SQIVND (reference sequence). CDR3 protein: CASNRAEHQPQHF. The CDR3 bases are TGTGCCAGTAATAGGGCAGAGCATCAGCCCCAGCATTTT. The full variable domain, with the rest looked up from reference TRBV19 and TRBJ1-5, is DGGITQSPKYLFRKEGQNVTLSCEQNLNHDAMYWYRQDPGQGLRLIYYSQIVNDFQKGDIAEGYSVSREKKESFPLTVTSAQKNPTAFYLCASNRAEHQPQHFGDGTRLSIL.

The J gene is TRBJ1-2, the V gene TRBV4-3; the match to TRBD1 covers 9 bases. Germline loops: CDR1 LGHNA, CDR2 YSLEER. The CDR3 covers 18 residues. V trimming: 1 base; J trimming: 0 bases; junction bases outside the gene matches: 9. This CDR3 reads CASSQGTRDRVSNYGYTF. Here the CDR3 DNA reads TGCGCCAGCAGCCAAGGAACCCGGGACAGGGTTTCTAACTATGGCTACACCTTC.

This clone was seen only once. The V call is TRBV29-1, the J call TRBJ1-1; 7 positions agree with TRBD1. Per the germline V gene, CDR1 is SQVTM and CDR2 is ANQGSEA. V lost 3 bases to trimming and J lost 0 bases; unmatched junction nucleotides: 4. This CDR3 spans 14 amino acids. The CDR3 coding sequence is TGCAGCGTTGATAGGGACAGAGTGAACACTGAAGCTTTCTTT. Translation: CSVDRDRVNTEAFF.

This clone is a singleton in its sample. This chain uses TRBV2 with TRBJ1-2; the match to TRBD1 covers 9 bases. V lost 7 bases, J lost 3 bases, and 12 bases stayed unmatched. Germline V lookup: CDR1 SNHLY, CDR2 FYNNEI. The CDR3 consists of 16 residues. CDR3 nucleotides: TGTGCCAGCAACGATCCCCGGGACAGGGTTTACTATGGCTACACCTTC. This encodes CASNDPRDRVYYGYTF.

Only one count was recorded for this clone. This chain uses TRBV24-1 with TRBJ2-7, with D maybe TRBD1 (5 bases). Germline CDR1 is KGHDR and CDR2 is SFDVKD. The CDR3 contains 12 residues. V gave up 5 bases and J gave up 3 bases, with 7 bases separating them. As DNA, the CDR3 is TGTGCCACCAGTGTCGACAGCTACGAGCAGTACTTC. It yields the protein CATSVDSYEQYF.

The chain recombines TRBV6-5 with TRBJ2-7, with D possibly being TRBD1 or TRBD2 (5 bases each). Germline V CDR1 and CDR2: MNHEY, SVGAGI. The CDR3 extends over 16 amino acids. Trimming cost V 0 bases and J 1 base, with 13 bases left between them. The CDR3 nucleotides read TGTGCCAGCAGTTACTCTGGGGGTAGGGCGTCCTACGAGCAGTACTTC. It translates to CASSYSGGRASYEQYF.

The genes are TRBV5-4 and TRBJ1-1; D is possibly TRBD1 (6 bases). Trimming took 2 bases from V and 1 from J, leaving 9 bases between them. CDR3 length: 14 amino acids. The germline V gene encodes CDR1 SGHNT and CDR2 YYREEE (reference sequence). CDR3 amino acids: CASSFSRGNTEAFF. The DNA of the CDR3 is TGTGCCAGCAGCTTTTCCAGGGGGAACACTGAAGCTTTCTTT.

This chain connects TRBV18 to TRBJ1-2; the D is unclear. There are 14 residues in the CDR3. Germline values: CDR1 KGHSH, CDR2 LQKENI. V was pared by 0 bases and J by 4 bases, with 9 bases between. CDR3: CASSPPSKVYGYTF. For the CDR3, the DNA is TGTGCCAGCTCACCACCGTCAAAGGTCTATGGCTACACCTTC.

The chain joins TRBV3-1 (or the pseudogene TRBV3-2) to TRBJ1-6; D remains unclear. The CDR3 loop spans 15 amino acids. Germline V CDR1 and CDR2: LGHDT, YNNKEL (reference sequence). V gave up 1 base and J gave up 7 bases, with 11 bases separating them. The CDR3 spells CASSQVMGNNSPLHF. The CDR3 DNA is TGTGCCAGCAGCCAAGTTATGGGGAACAATTCACCCCTCCACTTT.

V usage is TRBV7-2 and J usage is TRBJ2-1; 8 nucleotides match TRBD2. Per germline, CDR1 SGHTA and CDR2 FQGNSA. Trimming cost V 2 bases and J 6 bases; bases outside gene matches: 9. The CDR3 loop spans 16 amino acids. CDR3 bases: TGTGCCAGCAGCTTAAGCTGGCGGGGGGACCCCAATGAGCAGTTCTTC. Protein: CASSLSWRGDPNEQFF.